Sequencing of this T cell receptor (beta chain) was carried out in a study of CD8 T cells in Susac syndrome. CD8+ and CD4+ T cells taken from blood had their TCR beta sequenced. This CDR3 is 17 amino acids long. Trimming took 4 bases from V and 4 from J; bases not matched to a gene: 9. Germline CDR1 is KGHDR and CDR2 is SFDVKD. Reverse transcription of roughly 0.5 to 1 ug RNA used random hexamers. A single record per CDR3 protein comes from TCRdb applying MiXCR to the immunoSEQ multiplex PCR reads. The data contain under 200,000 distinct CDR3 sequences, roughly 94% of them singletons. What was sequenced was CD4+ T cells from PBMCs. V is TRBV24-1 and J is TRBJ2-2; 9 nucleotides agree with TRBD1. The origin of this receptor is a human donor in good health. The CDR3 spells CATSDYGTGKGTGELFF. In DNA form, the CDR3 reads TGTGCCACCAGTGACTACGGGACAGGGAAGGGCACCGGGGAGCTGTTTTTT.